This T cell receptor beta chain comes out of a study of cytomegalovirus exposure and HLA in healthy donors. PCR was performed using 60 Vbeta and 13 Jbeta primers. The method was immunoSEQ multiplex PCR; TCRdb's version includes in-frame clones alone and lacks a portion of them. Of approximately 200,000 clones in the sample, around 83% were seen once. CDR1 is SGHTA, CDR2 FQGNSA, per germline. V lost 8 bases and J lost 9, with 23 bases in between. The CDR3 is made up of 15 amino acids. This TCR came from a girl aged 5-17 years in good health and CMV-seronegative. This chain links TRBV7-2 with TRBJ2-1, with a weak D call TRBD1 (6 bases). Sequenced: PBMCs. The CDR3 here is CASSNRGQGLGEQFF. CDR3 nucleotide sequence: TGTGCCAGCTCTAACCGCGGGCAGGGGTTGGGTGAGCAGTTCTTC.